This T cell receptor (beta chain) was recorded in a study of breast tumors, draining lymph nodes, adjacent tissues. Study findings and constraints: Luminal-like breast cancer showed significantly higher tumor–nontumor repertoire similarity than basal-like. Compared with lymph nodes, tumors were less diverse; compared with nontumor tissue, more.

This clonotype was counted at least ten times. Its target is unknown. A single record per CDR3 protein comes from TCRdb applying MiXCR to the multiplex PCR reads. The sample records over 70,000 distinct CDR3 sequences, over 25% being singletons. The lymph nodes were axillary draining lymph nodes from breast cancer patients. CDR3 length equals 14 residues. V lost 1 base and J lost 3, with 7 bases in between. Germline V lookup: CDR1 SNHLY, CDR2 FYNNEI. The sequence was obtained from a female donor with breast cancer. Some clones in this sample may be carry-over from other donors' samples. Sequencing used axillary lymph node tissue. The V and J genes are TRBV2 and TRBJ1-5; D is unresolved. CDR3 residues: CASSEGSLNQPQHF. CDR3 in DNA: TGTGCCAGCAGTGAAGGGAGCCTCAATCAGCCCCAGCATTTT.